This is a list of T cell receptor beta chains from one sample in a study of tumor and adjacent non-tumor tissue in lung cancer. TCRdb called the multiplex PCR reads again in MiXCR, with one record for every CDR3 protein. Of 90,000 to 100,000 distinct CDR3 sequences listed, roughly 78% are singletons. The sequencing input was distant non-tumor lung tissue. The receptors come from a man in his sixties with small cell lung cancer. Both conserved end residues are part of each CDR3. The order of the fields is J gene, V gene, D gene, clone size, CDR3 DNA, CDR3 protein. A D gene is named only where the DNA matches it firmly. Clone size is given for some rows only: seen once, a few or many times, or a class if the clone is expanded.

J: TRBJ2-2
V: TRBV6-1
D: NA
size: NA
DNA: TGTGCCAGCAGTGAAGACCATGGCATACGGGCCGGGGAGCTGCTTTTT
CDR3: CASSEDHGIRAGELLF

J: TRBJ1-2
V: TRBV29-1
D: NA
size: NA
DNA: TGCAGAGTTGAGCGCAGCTATGGCTACACATTC
CDR3: CRVERSYGYTF

J: TRBJ2-2
V: TRBV12-3/TRBV12-4
D: NA
size: NA
DNA: TGTGCCAGCAGTTTTTTTGACGGGAAGCTGTTTTTT
CDR3: CASSFFDGKLFF

J: TRBJ2-2
V: TRBV12-3/TRBV12-4
D: NA
size: NA
DNA: TGTGCCAGCAGTTCCTGGTCCCCCAACATCGGGGAGCTGTTTTTT
CDR3: CASSSWSPNIGELFF

J: TRBJ2-1
V: TRBV11-2
D: NA
size: NA
DNA: TGTGCCACCAGCTTAGATGCAGGGTTGGTTGAGCAGTTATTC
CDR3: CATSLDAGLVEQLF

J: TRBJ2-3
V: TRBV29-1
D: NA
size: NA
DNA: TGCAGTGTTGTAACGGGAATGGCAGATACACAGTATTTT
CDR3: CSVVTGMADTQYF

J: TRBJ1-2
V: TRBV11-2
D: NA
size: few
DNA: TGTGCCAGCAGCTTAGGATGGGGGGATGGCTACACCTTC
CDR3: CASSLGWGDGYTF

J: TRBJ1-1
V: TRBV29-1
D: NA
size: many
DNA: TGCAGCGCTGTGTGGGAGGCGGACACTGAAGCTTTCTTT
CDR3: CSAVWEADTEAFF

J: TRBJ2-1
V: TRBV18
D: TRBD2
size: few
DNA: TGTGCCAGCTCACACACTAGCGGGAGTGACAATGAGCAGTTCTTC
CDR3: CASSHTSGSDNEQFF

J: TRBJ2-3
V: TRBV28
D: NA
size: few
DNA: TGTGCCAGCAGTGGACAGACAGATACGCAGTATTTT
CDR3: CASSGQTDTQYF

J: TRBJ2-7
V: TRBV4-2
D: TRBD2
size: NA
DNA: TGTGCCAGCAGTCGAGGAAGGACTAGCGGGGACTCCTACGATCAGTACTTC
CDR3: CASSRGRTSGDSYDQYF

J: TRBJ1-1
V: TRBV5-1
D: NA
size: many
DNA: TGCGCCAGCAGCTTGGGTTGGGGTAGCACTGAAGCTTTCTTT
CDR3: CASSLGWGSTEAFF

J: TRBJ2-3
V: TRBV20-1
D: NA
size: NA
DNA: TGCAGTGCTATGGGTATGGCAGATACGCAGTATTTT
CDR3: CSAMGMADTQYF

J: TRBJ1-2
V: TRBV20-1
D: NA
size: NA
DNA: TGCGGAGCTACAGTGCCGGCTGGCTACACCTTC
CDR3: CGATVPAGYTF

J: TRBJ1-1
V: TRBV10-2
D: NA
size: many
DNA: TGCGCCAGCAGCCCCGGCATGAACACTGAAGCTTTCTTT
CDR3: CASSPGMNTEAFF

J: TRBJ2-5
V: TRBV29-1
D: NA
size: NA
DNA: TGCAGCTTTGAAGGAGTAACGGGAGAAGAAGAGACCCAGTACTTC
CDR3: CSFEGVTGEEETQYF

J: TRBJ2-1
V: TRBV5-5
D: TRBD2
size: NA
DNA: TGTGCCAGTAGCTTGGAAGGGCTAGCGGTGTGCTCCTACAATGAGCAGTTCTTC
CDR3: CASSLEGLAVCSYNEQFF

J: TRBJ2-3
V: TRBV5-4
D: NA
size: few
DNA: TGTGCCAGCAGCTTCATTTCCGGGACAAATCAATCGCCCCAGTATTTT
CDR3: CASSFISGTNQSPQYF

J: TRBJ2-5
V: TRBV12-3/TRBV12-4
D: TRBD1
size: NA
DNA: TGTGCCAGCAATTTAATTGACAGGGATGAGGCCCAGTACTTC
CDR3: CASNLIDRDEAQYF

J: TRBJ1-1
V: TRBV6-1
D: NA
size: NA
DNA: TGTACCAGCATCCTGCAGGTGAACACTGATGCTTTCTTT
CDR3: CTSILQVNTDAFF

J: TRBJ1-2
V: TRBV6-2/TRBV6-3
D: NA
size: NA
DNA: TGTGCCAGCAGCCAGATTGAGGTTGCCGGCTACACCTTC
CDR3: CASSQIEVAGYTF

J: TRBJ2-5
V: TRBV10-3
D: TRBD2
size: NA
DNA: TGTGCCATCAGTGATTTACTAGCGGGAGCTAGCAAAGAGACCCAGTACTTC
CDR3: CAISDLLAGASKETQYF

J: TRBJ2-1
V: TRBV11-2
D: NA
size: NA
DNA: TGTGTCAGCAGCTTAGAGGCAGTGTTGGCTGAGCAGTTCTTC
CDR3: CVSSLEAVLAEQFF

J: TRBJ2-7
V: TRBV20-1
D: NA
size: NA
DNA: TGCAATGCTAGAGATCTCCAGGGCGAGCAGTATTTC
CDR3: CNARDLQGEQYF

J: TRBJ2-2
V: TRBV11-3
D: NA
size: NA
DNA: TGTGCCAGCAGTCGGGACAGTGGAGCGTGCGGGGAGCTTTTTTTT
CDR3: CASSRDSGACGELFF

J: TRBJ2-3
V: TRBV11-2
D: NA
size: NA
DNA: TGTGCCAGCAGCTTAAGCCACACAGATATGCAGTATTTT
CDR3: CASSLSHTDMQYF